Included here is one T cell receptor beta chain sequence, with context. Its antigen remains undetermined. The input lacks base qualities; no much larger clone sits a single base away. This entry is derived from a study of cytomegalovirus exposure and HLA in healthy donors (dated by TCRdb to the late 2010s). Some background on the complete study: In an earlier analysis of about 560 of the donors, under 300 Gb of sequence data and some 120 million unique TCR beta sequences from some 170 million T cells were reported. An early release that covered about 600 HLA-typed donors contained approximately 300 gigabases of sequencing data and 70 million to 100 million unique TCR sequences. Among the roughly 400 genotyped donors, about 83% belonged to the genetic ancestry cluster associated with self-reported Caucasian donors. The aim of the study was to test whether cataloging public T cell receptors could identify signatures of past pathogen exposure. The study profiled the T cell repertoires of hundreds of subjects by immunosequencing and related them to cytomegalovirus serostatus. Along with the roughly 710-subject first cohort, a separate validation cohort of 120 different subjects was used. To predict cytomegalovirus infection status, the study combined high-throughput TCR immunosequencing, statistical association of individual TCRs with disease status, and machine learning. A later analysis re-examined previously published TCR beta repertoires from about 700 donors and added high-resolution HLA genotyping to investigate patterns of TCR occurrence. In the later analysis, no new phenotypic data were used to find candidate immune exposures; instead, reliance was placed on TCR beta sequences and their occurrence across donors. To decide whether each TCR beta V gene segment behaved as functional or pseudogenic, an earlier analysis of approximately 590 of the donors relied on high-throughput TCR beta sequencing. Alongside the repertoire data, information on donor age, sex, ethnicity and CMV serostatus was compiled. A later genetic analysis used genome-wide SNP genotypes for about 65% of the roughly 700 donors, treating that subset as a discovery cohort. Every discovery cohort repertoire had been produced on one sequencing platform. HLA typing included class I and class II loci at four-digit resolution. The number of donors typed differed by locus, with about 629-630 for A, B, C, DRB1 and DQB1, around 520 for DQA1, 600 to 610 for DPA1, and 450 to 480 for DPB1. Because of strong linkage in the cohort, roughly five DR-DQ haplotypes were treated as single units for association and clustering. Across approximately 400 genotyped donors of the cohort, an average of approximately 240,000 unique TCR beta nucleotide sequences per donor were sequenced, and around 20% of those sequences were non-productive. Overall study outcomes, separate from this receptor: A later analysis associated 15,000 or so TCR beta sequences with specific HLA alleles at a false discovery rate of 0.05. A further reported finding was that TCR beta sequences accurately predicted the HLA-A and HLA-B alleles for most subjects in the first cohort. Because counts were too low, fewer than 20 rarely observed V segments, including chromosome 9 orphons, were excluded from the earlier analysis of fewer than 650 of the donors. For the cohort, immune exposure information was limited to CMV serostatus. Roughly uniform sequencing depth across donors was assumed in presence/absence analyses, although this assumption may not hold. Because HLA typing was missing for some donors at each locus, association tests included only the typed subset. It was suggested by the authors that the approach could potentially be generalized to other disease states and immunological phenotypes. An earlier analysis of roughly 570 of the donors showed that most TCR beta V segments appeared in productive rearrangements either about 87% or about 30% of the time, which broadly matched IMGT annotations. Most TCR sequences were seen in very few donors, while some public TCRs were found in many individuals. In the study, approximately 160 TCR beta chains were listed as associated with cytomegalovirus. Linkage disequilibrium might explain the correlated functional status among segregating V segments, but an unknown experimental factor could not be ruled out. A later analysis reported that several top co-occurrence clusters appeared linked to parvovirus B19, influenza, CMV and Epstein-Barr virus. Compared with equally common non-associated chains, HLA-associated TCR beta chains in a later analysis were more clonally expanded and had lower generation probabilities. Some IMGT-functional V segments, including TRBV6-2 and TRBV6-3, could not be told apart with the 87-base-pair reads, so those segments were excluded. In a later genetic analysis, fewer N-insertions in productive TCRs were reported among donors in an Asian-associated ancestry cluster than the 666-donor mean. In vitro tests confirmed that a few of the cytomegalovirus-associated TCR beta chains recognize cytomegalovirus antigens. A later genetic analysis associated a missense DCLRE1C variant with V-gene and J-gene trimming of TCR beta chains, and an independent cohort replicated the association. In this cohort, only TCR beta chains were sequenced, and detectable features were limited by the absence of alpha or paired-chain data. In a later analysis, the rate of TCR association differed among HLA loci, with DRB1 alleles having the most associated TCRs and HLA-C alleles having the fewest. A cluster of highly shared sequence variants was judged likely to be a technical artifact of the sequencing pipeline. Most CMV-associated TCR beta chains appeared to be HLA-restricted in a later analysis, and the HLA associations seemed to be driven largely by CMV exposure. Cytomegalovirus status was reported to be diagnosed by the classifier with high specificity and sensitivity in both the original and validation cohorts. When HLA alleles, especially DR and DQ, strongly co-occurred, attributing TCR associations to individual alleles was difficult.

Receptors were amplified or captured by the immunoSEQ multiplex PCR assay. The multiplex PCR relied on a mix of 60 forward primers for TCR Vbeta segments and 13 reverse primers for TCR Jbeta segments. The CDR3 region of rearranged TCR beta genes was amplified from genomic DNA with a multiplex PCR assay. The Illumina HiSeq System was used to sequence the amplified TCR beta libraries as 87-base-pair reads. Under the source paper's analysis protocol: In a later analysis, 80 million or so unique TCR beta chains were counted across the roughly 670 repertoires, and approximately 11 million of these chains were shared by at least two donors. To remove PCR and sequencing errors, raw reads were error-corrected and collapsed into unique sequences using a nearest-neighbor algorithm that merged closely related sequences. To assign V, D and J gene segments, CDR3 sequences were aligned to IMGT reference sequences. For a sequence to be retained, a match of at least six nucleotides to both a V gene segment and a J gene segment was required. A rearrangement was called productive if the CDR3 had no stop codons and remained in frame with V and J, and every other rearrangement was called non-productive. CDR3 was defined according to IMGT convention as the region running from the second conserved V-encoded cysteine to the conserved J-encoded phenylalanine. The earlier analysis of 587 of the donors excluded sequences that lacked an unambiguous match to a single V gene segment. In an earlier analysis of 587 of the donors, a V segment was called functional when productive rearrangements were above 56.7%, and segregating when the standard deviation between donors exceeded 5%. A statistical classification framework was built to diagnose cytomegalovirus status from the catalog of TCR beta chain sequences. A later analysis assigned V and J genes by comparing TCR nucleotide sequences with IMGT/GENE-DB human TR gene sequences. Using the TCRdist pipeline, a later analysis assigned CDR3 sequences along with most-parsimonious VDJ recombination scenarios. In a later analysis, every TCR beta chain was defined by the combination of its CDR3 amino acid sequence and its V-gene family, and reads without a unique V-gene family were dropped. In a later analysis, 450 to 600 highly shared, low-generation-probability nucleotide sequences were removed to address suspected cross-contamination and a sequencing artifact. A later analysis calculated a clonal expansion index for each public chain from normalized within-repertoire ranks of inferred template counts. In a later analysis, generation probabilities were computed using a VDJ recombination model fitted to out-of-frame rearrangements, and the results were checked against IGoR. In a later analysis, TCR-TCR, TCR-HLA and TCR-CMV co-occurrence was scored with hypergeometric tests, and a repertoire-size bias correction was applied to TCR pairs. To estimate false discovery rates, a later analysis permuted the HLA or CMV assignments 20 times. In a later analysis, co-occurring TCRs were grouped using DBSCAN, with TCRdist sequence similarity added in when clustering inside HLA-allele-positive subsets. Repertoires with fewer than 30,000 or more than 120,000 public chains were left out of co-occurrence clustering, as were several repertoires with anomalous nucleotide sharing. Drawn from immuneACCESS, this table holds only the in-frame rearrangements with V and J called that TCRdb kept. Clones are partly lost; checked studies trace under half to an unresolved V gene and leave the rest unexplained. Clone size and the V and J calls come from that table; the DNA yielded D and trimming. The sample profile shows some 120,000 clones; roughly four fifths of them were found once. Roughly 12% of the sample lies in the top ten.

The cohort comprised several hundred healthy bone marrow donors. At the time of sampling, every cohort member was nominally healthy, though immune exposures that went unrecorded were likely present. The donor was CMV seropositive and belonged to the group of around 300 seropositive cohort members. Every donor gave a peripheral blood sample, and the peripheral blood mononuclear cells from that sample were used for TCR beta sequencing. The Qiagen DNeasy Blood Extraction Kit was used to extract genomic DNA from the blood cell samples. The CDR3 numbers 18 residues from cysteine through phenylalanine. Only CDR3 DNA is held: 54 bases, read in frame from base 1.

Sequencing used PBMCs. This sequence originates from a male donor in good health and CMV-seropositive. The V and J segments used are TRBV21-1 and TRBJ2-1; the D call in the table, TRBD1, was not verified against the DNA. TRBV21-1 is a documented pseudogene. The bases read TGTGCCAGCAGCAAAAAGGGACCCGGGACAGCCTCCTACAATGAGCAGTTCTTC. This yields the protein CASSKKGPGTASYNEQFF.